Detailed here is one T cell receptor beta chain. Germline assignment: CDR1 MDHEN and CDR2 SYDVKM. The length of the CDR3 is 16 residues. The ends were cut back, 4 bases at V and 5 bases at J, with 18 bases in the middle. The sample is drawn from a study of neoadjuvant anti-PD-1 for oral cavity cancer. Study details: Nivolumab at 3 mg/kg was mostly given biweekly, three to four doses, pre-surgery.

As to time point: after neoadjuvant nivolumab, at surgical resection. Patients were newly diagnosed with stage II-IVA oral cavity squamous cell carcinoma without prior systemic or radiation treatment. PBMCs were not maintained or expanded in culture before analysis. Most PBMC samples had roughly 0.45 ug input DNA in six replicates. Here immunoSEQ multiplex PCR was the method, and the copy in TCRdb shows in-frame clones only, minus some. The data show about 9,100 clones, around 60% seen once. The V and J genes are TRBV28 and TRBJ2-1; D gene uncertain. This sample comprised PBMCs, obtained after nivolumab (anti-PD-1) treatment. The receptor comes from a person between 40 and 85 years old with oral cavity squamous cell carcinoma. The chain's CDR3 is CASSSPASGPNNEQFF. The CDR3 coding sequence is TGTGCCAGCAGTTCCCCAGCGAGTGGGCCTAACAATGAGCAGTTCTTC.